This TCR beta chain was sequenced in a study of beta chain features in type 1 diabetes. Study in general: Patient and healthy donor groups were alike in age, gender and cell yields. Study-wide results and limits: TCRB CDR3s from Type 1 diabetes patients were moderately but significantly shorter in all four CD4+ subsets.

As for this clone: Its antigen remains unknown. A single base separates this from a much larger clone, so it may be a read error.

Every bit of the isolated RNA underwent reverse transcription, so sequencing read expressed TCRB transcripts. The table came from immunoSEQ multiplex PCR; TCRdb's copy has only in-frame clones and leaves some out. The table has over 300,000 clones, approximately 9.7% seen once. CD45RO/CCR7/CD25/CD127/CD95/CD27 staining was used to isolate CD4+ naive, central memory, regulatory and stem cell-like memory cells by sorting. V lost 1 base, J lost 4 bases, and 7 bases lay in between. The CDR3 spans 14 residues. CDR1 is SEHNR and CDR2 is FQNEAQ in the germline V gene (reference sequence). This clonotype was obtained from a man under 40 with type 1 diabetes. The chain is built from TRBV7-9 and TRBJ2-2; the D gene is possibly TRBD1 (6 bases). Source material: central memory CD4+ T cells from blood. The CDR3 is CASSLGTVTGELFF. In DNA form, the CDR3 reads TGTGCCAGCAGCTTAGGGACAGTCACCGGGGAGCTGTTTTTT.